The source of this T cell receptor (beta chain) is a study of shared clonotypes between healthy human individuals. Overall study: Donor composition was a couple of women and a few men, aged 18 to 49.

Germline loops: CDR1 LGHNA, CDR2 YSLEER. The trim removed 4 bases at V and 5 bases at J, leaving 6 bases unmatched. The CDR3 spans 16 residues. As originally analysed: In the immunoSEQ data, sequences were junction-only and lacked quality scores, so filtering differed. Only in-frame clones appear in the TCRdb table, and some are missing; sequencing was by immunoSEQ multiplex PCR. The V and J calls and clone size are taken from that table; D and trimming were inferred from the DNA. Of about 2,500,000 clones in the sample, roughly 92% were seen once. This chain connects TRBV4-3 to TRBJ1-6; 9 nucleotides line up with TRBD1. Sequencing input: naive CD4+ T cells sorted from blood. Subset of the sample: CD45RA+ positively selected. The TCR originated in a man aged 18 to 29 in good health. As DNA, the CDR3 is TGCGCCAGCAGCCGCACACAGGGGGCAGATAATTCACCCCTCCACTTT. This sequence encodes CASSRTQGADNSPLHF.